This is a list of T cell receptor beta chains from one sample in a study of cytomegalovirus exposure and HLA in healthy donors. Using immunoSEQ multiplex PCR, the repertoire was profiled, and TCRdb retains in-frame clones only, with some absent. Here the sample spans some 130,000 clones, around a tenth being singletons. The source material was PBMCs. Receptors originate from a man between 50 and 59 years old in good health and CMV-seronegative. CDR3s include the opening cysteine and the closing phenylalanine or tryptophan. Each record gives: J gene, D gene, V gene, clone size, CDR3 DNA, CDR3 protein. The D gene is left open where the match is weak. A clone size is listed for some rows: how often the clone was seen (once, few, many), or a class if it is expanded.

TRBJ2-2 | . | TRBV5-1 | . | TGCGCCAGCAGAAGGGCAGGGCGGACCGGGGAGCTGTTTTTT | CASRRAGRTGELFF
TRBJ1-2 | TRBD1 | TRBV5-1 | . | TGCGCCAGCAGCTTTGAGGGGGCGTTTGGCTACACCTTC | CASSFEGAFGYTF
TRBJ2-5 | . | TRBV2 | . | TGTGCCAGCAGCGGGTTCGGGACACTCCAAGAGACCCAGTACTTC | CASSGFGTLQETQYF
TRBJ1-3 | . | TRBV19 | few | TGTGCCAGCTCCTACTCGACAGGTTATCCAGGAAACACCATATATTTT | CASSYSTGYPGNTIYF
TRBJ2-3 | . | TRBV15 | . | TGTGCCACCAGCAGAGATTTGGGGGGAGATACGCAGTATTTT | CATSRDLGGDTQYF
TRBJ1-1 | . | TRBV9 | few | TGTGCCAGCAGCGTAAACGGAGGAAGAGGAGCTTTCTTT | CASSVNGGRGAFF
TRBJ2-7 | . | TRBV2 | few | TGTGCCAGCAGTGGGGAGTACGAGCAGTACTTC | CASSGEYEQYF
TRBJ2-5 | . | TRBV11-2 | few | TGTGCCAGCAGCTTAGATCTGACTAGTCTCCAAGAGACCCAGTACTTC | CASSLDLTSLQETQYF
TRBJ1-1 | TRBD1 | TRBV2 | . | TGTGCCAGCAACCGAAGACAGGGGATGAACACTGAAGCTTTCTTT | CASNRRQGMNTEAFF
TRBJ1-2 | . | TRBV30 | few | TGTGCCGGAACAGGGAGTGAGAACTATGGCTACACCTTC | CAGTGSENYGYTF
TRBJ2-5 | TRBD2 | TRBV19 | . | TGTGCCAGTAGTATGGTGGCGGGGGGGGCGGAGACCCAGTACTTC | CASSMVAGGAETQYF
TRBJ1-5 | TRBD1 | TRBV28 | few | TGTGCCAGCTCAACGGGGGGGACAGGGGCCCTCAATCAGCCCCAGCATTTT | CASSTGGTGALNQPQHF
TRBJ2-7 | TRBD2 | TRBV27 | . | TGTGCCAGCAGCCCGACTAGCGGGGTTGGCGAGCAGTACTTC | CASSPTSGVGEQYF
TRBJ2-7 | . | TRBV6-6 | few | TGTGCCAGCAGGTCAGGCAGTTACTACGAGCAGTACTTC | CASRSGSYYEQYF
TRBJ2-7 | . | TRBV13 | few | TGTGCCAGCAGCTTCCGTACGGGGGGCGCTTTGGCCCACGAGCAGTACTTC | CASSFRTGGALAHEQYF
TRBJ2-3 | . | TRBV30 | . | TGTGCCTGGAGTGTGCGGAGCACAGATACGCAGTATTTT | CAWSVRSTDTQYF
TRBJ2-5 | . | TRBV30 | . | TGTGCCTGGAGTCTAGGAGGAGAGACCCAGTACTTC | CAWSLGGETQYF
TRBJ2-1 | TRBD2 | TRBV6-1 | few | TGTGCCAGCAGTGACCCGGGAGGCACCTACAATGAGCAGTTCTTC | CASSDPGGTYNEQFF
TRBJ2-3 | . | TRBV4-1 | . | TGCGCCAGCAGCCAAGGGGAGAACCAGAATACGCAGTATTTT | CASSQGENQNTQYF
TRBJ2-1 | . | TRBV11-1 | few | TGTGCCAGCAGCTTAGTACTAGAGAGTGAGCAGTTCTTC | CASSLVLESEQFF
TRBJ2-5 | TRBD1 | TRBV5-1 | few | TGCGCCAGCAGCTATTCAGGGGGCCTTTGGGAGACCCAGTACTTC | CASSYSGGLWETQYF
TRBJ1-4 | TRBD1 | TRBV2 | few | TGTGCCAGCAGCGTACAGGGGATAAGTGAAAAACTGTTTTTT | CASSVQGISEKLFF
TRBJ1-1 | TRBD1 | TRBV4-1 | few | TGCGCCAGCAGCCAAGTGGTGGGGGACAGGGGGCTTTGGAGCACTGAAGCTTTCTTT | CASSQVVGDRGLWSTEAFF
TRBJ2-5 | TRBD1 | TRBV9 | few | TGTGCCAGCAGCGCTGGGAGGGGGACAGGGGGAGAGACCCAGTACTTC | CASSAGRGTGGETQYF
TRBJ2-2 | TRBD1 | TRBV19 | . | TGTGCCAGTAGTGGGGGACAGGGGACCGGGGAGCTGTTTTTT | CASSGGQGTGELFF
TRBJ2-7 | . | TRBV5-8 | . | TGTGCCAGCAGCCAAGACAGGTTTTACGAGCAGTACTTC | CASSQDRFYEQYF
TRBJ2-3 | . | TRBV7-6 | . | TGTGCCAGCAGCTTACGGGGCAGGGGAGGCACAGATACGCAGTATTTT | CASSLRGRGGTDTQYF
TRBJ1-5 | TRBD1 | TRBV6-6 | few | TGTGCCAGCAGACAGGGGCATAGCAATCAGCCCCAGCATTTT | CASRQGHSNQPQHF
TRBJ2-7 | TRBD1 | TRBV11-2 | . | TGTGCCAGCAGCCCGCTTTTGAGACAGGGGGCTTACGAGCAGTACTTC | CASSPLLRQGAYEQYF
TRBJ2-2 | . | TRBV6-5 | . | TGTGCCACTCACGCGGCGGTCTTCAACACCGGGGAGCTGTTTTTT | CATHAAVFNTGELFF
TRBJ1-5 | . | TRBV15 | few | TGTGCCACCAGCAATAAGGATAGGGCTACAGGGTTTTTCGGCAATCAGCCCCAGCATTTT | CATSNKDRATGFFGNQPQHF
TRBJ1-1 | . | TRBV7-2 | few | TGTGCCAGCAGCTCCCCTCCTGGGCGCCAAGCTTTCTTT | CASSSPPGRQAFF
TRBJ1-1 | . | TRBV5-4 | . | TGTGCCAGCAGCTTGGAGGTCGGGCGGGCTGAAGCTTTCTTT | CASSLEVGRAEAFF
TRBJ1-2 | . | TRBV9 | . | TGTGCCAGCAGCGTAGCCAGCTTTGGGAGGAAAGGGAACTATGGCTACACCTTC | CASSVASFGRKGNYGYTF
TRBJ2-6 | TRBD2 | TRBV6-5 | . | TGTGCCAGCAGCCTTCTTAGCGGGAGGGCTCTGACTTTC | CASSLLSGRALTF
TRBJ1-2 | . | TRBV5-1 | few | TGCGCCAGCAGCTCAAATTACAGAGAAACAAGCTATGGCTACACCTTC | CASSSNYRETSYGYTF
TRBJ1-1 | . | TRBV27 | few | TGTGCCAGCAGCTCGTTCGGGGGAAGCACTGAAGCTTTCTTT | CASSSFGGSTEAFF
TRBJ1-5 | . | TRBV2 | few | TGTGCCAGCAGCCGCAGGGAAGCCGGCAATCAGCCCCAGCATTTT | CASSRREAGNQPQHF
TRBJ1-1 | . | TRBV30 | . | TGTGCCTGGAGTGTGAGGGTCGGGGGTGAAGCTTTCTTT | CAWSVRVGGEAFF
TRBJ1-2 | . | TRBV7-9 | few | TGTGCCAGCGGCCGGGGGACGTCCGACCTCTATGGCTACACCTTC | CASGRGTSDLYGYTF
TRBJ2-5 | TRBD2 | TRBV28 | many | TGTGCCAGCAGTTCCGGACTAGCGGGAGGGCCACCCCCCGAGACCCAGTACTTC | CASSSGLAGGPPPETQYF
TRBJ2-7 | TRBD2 | TRBV4-2 | . | TGTGCCAGCAGCCAACTAGCGGGAGTCTACGAGCAGTACTTC | CASSQLAGVYEQYF
TRBJ2-7 | . | TRBV2 | few | TGTGCCAGCAGTGAACAGGGGAGTGGATACGAGCAGTACTTC | CASSEQGSGYEQYF
TRBJ1-2 | . | TRBV19 | . | TGTGCCAGTAGGGGTTCTGGGCGCGGGGCCAACCACCTTTTCTATGGCTACACCTTC | CASRGSGRGANHLFYGYTF